Listed here is a single T cell receptor (beta chain). Its antigen is as yet unknown. V lost 0 bases and J 5 bases, leaving 11 bases between the germline ends. The CDR3 has 15 residues. Per the germline V gene, CDR1 is SGHRS and CDR2 is YFSETQ. This sample stems from a study of T cell repertoires in aging, cancer and after chemotherapy. Overall study: Donors were grouped into six age bands spanning 30 or younger through 70 or older. Approximately 8 million TCR reads were in the whole dataset. Study observations and caveats: Loss of evenness, beyond lost richness, contributed to age-related TCR diversity decline in cancer patients. Rebound thymic output was suggested by rising median generation probability during chemotherapy in each cancer cohort.

A mixed TRB-A/B primer pool amplified rearranged TRB by multiplex touch-down PCR. One entry per CDR3 protein, called by TCRdb with MiXCR from the multiplex PCR reads. The sample has roughly 12,000 distinct CDR3 sequences, approximately 24% seen once; the top ten hold approximately 2.1%. Amplification of TCR beta used genomic DNA extracted from peripheral blood. This clonotype was sampled from a human donor in good health. The sample consisted of blood. The chain combines TRBV5-1 with TRBJ2-2; no definite D call. CDR3 sequence reads: CASSLGGIRTGELFF. CDR3 bases: TGCGCCAGCAGCTTGGGTGGGATTCGGACCGGGGAGCTGTTTTTT.